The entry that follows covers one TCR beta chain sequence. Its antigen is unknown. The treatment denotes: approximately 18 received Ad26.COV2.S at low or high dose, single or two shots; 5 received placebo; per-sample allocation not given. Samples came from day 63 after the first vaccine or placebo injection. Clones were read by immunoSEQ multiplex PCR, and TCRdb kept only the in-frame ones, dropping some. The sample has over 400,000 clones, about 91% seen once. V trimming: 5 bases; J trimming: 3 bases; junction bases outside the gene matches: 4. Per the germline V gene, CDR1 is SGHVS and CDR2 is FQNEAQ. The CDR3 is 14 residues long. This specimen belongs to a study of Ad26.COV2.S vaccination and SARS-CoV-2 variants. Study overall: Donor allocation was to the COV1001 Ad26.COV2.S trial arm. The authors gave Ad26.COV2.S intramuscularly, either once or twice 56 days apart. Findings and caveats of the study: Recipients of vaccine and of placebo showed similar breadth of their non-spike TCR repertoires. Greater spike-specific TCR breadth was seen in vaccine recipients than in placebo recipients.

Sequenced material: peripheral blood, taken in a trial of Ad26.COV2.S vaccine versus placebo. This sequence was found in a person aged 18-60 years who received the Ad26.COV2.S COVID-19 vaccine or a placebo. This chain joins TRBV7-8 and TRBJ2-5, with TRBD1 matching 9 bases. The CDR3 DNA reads TGTGCCAGCAGCCCGCGGACAGGGGAAGAGACCCAGTACTTC. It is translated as CASSPRTGEETQYF.